This is a list of T cell receptor beta chains from one sample in a study of T-cell reconstitution after alpha-beta-depleted transplantation in children. TCRdb re-called the PCR reads with MiXCR, one entry per CDR3 protein. Of more than 200,000 distinct CDR3 sequences listed, roughly a quarter were seen once; the top ten hold about 4.8%. Specimen: PBMCs, mostly from graft donor cells, collected 360 days after TCRalphabeta/CD19-depleted stem cell transplant. These receptors were obtained from a female patient aged 2-15 years who had a stem cell transplant for congenital amegakaryocytic thrombocytopenia, so the T cells may come from the graft donor. Each CDR3 is given with its conserved first and last residue. The D gene is left open where the match is weak. Clone size is not always given. Where it is, it says once, few, many or a class for expanded clones.

clone size	V gene	D gene	J gene	CDR3 protein	CDR3 DNA
few	TRBV5-5	-	TRBJ2-1	CASSLEESSYNEQFF	TGTGCCAGCAGCTTGGAGGAGAGCTCCTACAATGAGCAGTTCTTC
few	TRBV25-1	TRBD1	TRBJ2-1	CASSESDRGSYNEQFF	TGTGCCAGCAGTGAATCCGACAGGGGCTCCTACAATGAGCAGTTCTTC
few	TRBV12-3/TRBV12-4	TRBD1	TRBJ2-1	CASRPDTAGTGGSNEQFF	TGTGCCAGCAGGCCGGATACCGCCGGGACAGGGGGTTCGAATGAGCAGTTCTTC
-	TRBV15	-	TRBJ2-1	CATIGLGYNEQFF	TGTGCCACCATAGGGCTGGGCTACAATGAGCAGTTCTTC
-	TRBV12-3/TRBV12-4	TRBD2	TRBJ2-3	CASSRTSGGRMASTDTQYF	TGTGCCAGCAGTCGGACTAGCGGGGGGCGGATGGCTAGCACAGATACGCAGTATTTT
-	TRBV18	TRBD2	TRBJ2-7	CASSPLREGLSEQYF	TGTGCCAGCTCACCACTCCGGGAGGGCCTGAGTGAGCAGTACTTC
-	TRBV11-2	-	TRBJ1-6	CASSLLVRFAEYNSPLHF	TGTGCCAGCAGCTTATTGGTTCGGTTCGCAGAGTATAATTCACCCCTCCACTTT
-	TRBV28	TRBD1	TRBJ1-1	CASMGPGTGISAFF	TGTGCCAGCATGGGACCCGGGACAGGGATATCGGCTTTCTTT
-	TRBV7-9	-	TRBJ1-1	CASSFLTEAFF	TGTGCCAGCAGCTTCCTCACTGAAGCTTTCTTT
-	TRBV5-6	-	TRBJ2-2	CASRWRGMNTGELFF	TGTGCCAGCAGGTGGAGGGGAATGAACACCGGGGAGCTGTTTTTT
few	TRBV5-1	-	TRBJ2-5	CASSFNLGETQYF	TGCGCCAGCAGCTTCAATCTAGGGGAGACCCAGTACTTC
-	TRBV4-3	TRBD1	TRBJ2-7	CASSQTTGIYEQYF	TGCGCCAGCAGCCAGACGACAGGGATCTACGAGCAGTACTTC
-	TRBV10-3	-	TRBJ1-2	CAISAQGSGGYTF	TGTGCCATCAGCGCCCAGGGGAGCGGTGGCTACACCTTC
-	TRBV4-2	-	TRBJ1-5	CASSQDGEPQHF	TGTGCCAGCAGCCAAGATGGTGAGCCCCAGCATTTT
few	TRBV29-1	TRBD1	TRBJ2-7	CSVEKGTGDEQYF	TGCAGCGTTGAAAAGGGGACAGGGGACGAGCAGTACTTC
-	TRBV3-1	TRBD1	TRBJ2-7	CASSRQGASGEQYF	TGTGCCAGCAGCCGACAGGGGGCTTCCGGCGAGCAGTACTTC
few	TRBV18	-	TRBJ1-1	CASSQDRGRAFF	TGTGCCAGCTCACAGGACCGGGGGAGAGCTTTCTTT
few	TRBV27	-	TRBJ2-2	CASSLIGDTGELFF	TGTGCCAGCAGTTTAATAGGGGACACCGGGGAGCTGTTTTTT
few	TRBV29-1	TRBD2	TRBJ2-3	CSVEDRGRGEYF	TGCAGCGTTGAAGATCGGGGACGGGGGGAGTATTTT
few	TRBV20-1	-	TRBJ1-1	CSAGGYYRAFF	TGCAGTGCAGGGGGGTACTACAGGGCTTTCTTT
many	TRBV12-3/TRBV12-4	TRBD2	TRBJ2-3	CASSPRTSGRTDTQYF	TGTGCCAGCAGTCCCAGGACTAGCGGGAGAACAGATACGCAGTATTTT
many	TRBV27	TRBD2	TRBJ2-1	CASRTAGGYNEQFF	TGTGCCAGCAGGACAGCGGGAGGGTACAATGAGCAGTTCTTC
-	TRBV5-1	-	TRBJ1-3	CASSLDRSNTIYF	TGCGCCAGCAGCTTGGACAGGTCGAACACCATATATTTT
few	TRBV20-1	-	TRBJ2-3	CSARDRGPDTQYF	TGCAGTGCTAGAGACAGGGGTCCAGATACGCAGTATTTT
few	TRBV12-3/TRBV12-4	-	TRBJ1-5	CASREEQHKPQHF	TGTGCCAGCAGGGAGGAACAACATAAGCCCCAGCATTTT
-	TRBV6-2/TRBV6-3	-	TRBJ2-5	CASSYPDNQETQYF	TGTGCCAGCAGTTACCCGGACAACCAAGAGACCCAGTACTTC
few	TRBV30	-	TRBJ2-7	CAWSRTNGGANFYEQYF	TGTGCCTGGAGCCGAACAAATGGGGGCGCGAATTTTTACGAGCAGTACTTC
few	TRBV5-1	TRBD2	TRBJ2-7	CASSQGRLAGEEQYF	TGCGCCAGCAGCCAAGGGAGACTAGCGGGAGAGGAGCAGTACTTC
-	TRBV7-2	TRBD2	TRBJ2-5	CASSPRGAGVKETQYF	TGTGCCAGCAGCCCCAGGGGAGCGGGAGTGAAGGAGACCCAGTACTTC
few	TRBV20-1	-	TRBJ2-3	CSARVVDTQYF	TGCAGTGCTAGGGTGGTAGATACGCAGTATTTT
-	TRBV20-1	TRBD2	TRBJ2-1	CSARERGYNEQFF	TGCAGTGCTAGGGAGCGGGGGTACAATGAGCAGTTCTTC
few	TRBV11-2	-	TRBJ1-2	CASSPQGLHRDGYTF	TGTGCCAGCAGCCCACAAGGTCTTCACAGGGATGGCTACACCTTC
few	TRBV12-3/TRBV12-4	TRBD2	TRBJ2-1	CASSYSGSHNEQFF	TGTGCCAGCAGCTATAGCGGGAGCCACAATGAGCAGTTCTTC
-	TRBV5-1	-	TRBJ2-7	CASSFSGPTYEQYF	TGCGCCAGCAGCTTTAGCGGACCCACCTACGAGCAGTACTTC
few	TRBV20-1	-	TRBJ2-7	CSAKGNLRSSEQYF	TGCAGTGCTAAGGGGAACCTAAGGTCTTCCGAGCAGTACTTC
-	TRBV20-1	TRBD2	TRBJ2-2	CSGTGGPTNTGELFF	TGCAGTGGGACGGGGGGACCAACGAACACCGGGGAGCTGTTTTTT
few	TRBV4-1	-	TRBJ2-3	CASSPWGLQYF	TGCGCCAGCAGCCCATGGGGGTTACAGTATTTT
few	TRBV10-2	TRBD1	TRBJ2-2	CASSLTGNNAGELFF	TGCGCCAGCAGCTTGACAGGGAACAACGCCGGGGAGCTGTTTTTT